This T cell receptor (beta chain) was found in a study of graft-versus-host responses after intestinal transplantation. Study in general: In this cohort, recipients had multivisceral, liver-intestinal, or isolated intestinal transplants. The recipients all started with anti-thymocyte globulin induction and then took tacrolimus and steroids for around three years. Study results and caveats: Researchers found GvH clones in recipient marrow, and some showed up first in ileum or blood.

About this clone itself: Its target is unknown.

Clones were read by immunoSEQ multiplex PCR, and TCRdb kept only the in-frame ones, dropping some. The sample records some 48,000 clones, around 96% being singletons. The CDR3 sequence is 14 residues long. CDR1 and CDR2 (germline): LNHDA, SQIVND (reference sequence). The ends were cut back, 3 bases at V and 2 bases at J, with 11 bases in the middle. The sequence was obtained from a human donor who was the organ donor for an intestinal transplant. The V call is TRBV19, the J call TRBJ2-7; D uncertain. The specimen comprised unstimulated CD8+ T cells sorted from spleen or lymph node cells, sampled before transplant. This chain's CDR3 is CASSIVGSTYEQYF. The CDR3, as DNA: TGTGCCAGTAGTATTGTTGGCAGCACCTACGAGCAGTACTTC.